Below are 32 T cell receptor beta chains sequenced from a single sample in a study of cytomegalovirus exposure and HLA in healthy donors. The PCR was carried out with 60 Vbeta primers and 13 Jbeta primers. This table comes from immunoSEQ multiplex PCR, and its TCRdb copy is limited to in-frame clones, with some not included. The sample includes some 180,000 clones, 77% of them seen just once. The specimen sequenced was PBMCs. The receptors were gathered from a man aged 18-30 years in good health and CMV-seronegative.

The sample holds a few counts of this clone. CDR3 sequence reads: CATSRVGTGEKLFF. The DNA for the CDR3 is TGTGCCACCAGCAGAGTGGGGACAGGGGAAAAACTGTTTTTT. The chain recombines TRBV15 with TRBJ1-4, with 9 bases fitting TRBD1. Germline V CDR1 and CDR2: LNHNV, YYDKDF (reference sequence). V lost 1 base to trimming and J lost 8 bases; unmatched junction nucleotides: 2. The CDR3 extends over 14 amino acids.

V gene TRBV10-1 combines with J gene TRBJ2-7; D not certain. Germline assignment: CDR1 WNHNN and CDR2 SYGVQD (reference sequence). Between the trimmed V and J ends, which lost 3 bases and 0 bases, there was a span of 9 bases. The CDR3 length is 14 residues. The CDR3 region has the DNA TGCGCCAGCAGTGACCAGGCCAGCTCCTACGAGCAGTACTTC. Encoded protein: CASSDQASSYEQYF.

The chain employs TRBV18 and TRBJ1-5; D possibly corresponds to TRBD1 (6 bases). The germline V gene has CDR1 KGHSH and CDR2 LQKENI. The V and J ends lost 4 bases and 4 bases respectively, with 14 bases between them. The CDR3 extends over 15 amino acids. In nucleotides, the CDR3 is TGTGCCAGCTCACTGCAGGGGCAGAGGAATCAGCCCCAGCATTTT. Encoded protein: CASSLQGQRNQPQHF.

The chain employs TRBV5-4 and TRBJ1-2; 7 nucleotides line up with TRBD1. The CDR3 is 14 amino acids. CDR1 and CDR2 from the germline V gene are SGHNT and YYREEE (reference sequence). V was clipped by 0 bases and J by 4 bases; unmatched bases: 3. This CDR3 is CASSLAQGVYGYTF. The CDR3 DNA reads as TGTGCCAGCAGCTTGGCCCAGGGGGTCTATGGCTACACCTTC. The full variable domain, rest sourced from reference TRBV5-4 and TRBJ1-2, is ETGVTQSPTHLIKTRGQQVTLRCSSQSGHNTVSWYQQALGQGPQFIFQYYREEENGRGNFPPRFSGLQFPNYSSELNVNALELDDSALYLCASSLAQGVYGYTFGSGTRLTVV.

J is TRBJ1-1 and V is TRBV6-5; D is ambiguous. Germline loops: CDR1 MNHEY, CDR2 SVGAGI. This CDR3 is 14 amino acids long. Deletions cut 2 bases from V and 1 base from J, with 8 bases between. The CDR3 sequence: CASSYGQQNTEAFF. In DNA, the CDR3 is TGTGCCAGCAGTTACGGGCAGCAGAACACTGAAGCTTTCTTT.

The chain links TRBV6-5 to TRBJ1-4, with 10 bases aligning to TRBD1. Unmatched junction bases numbered 5, after V lost 5 bases and J lost 5 bases. Germline V gives CDR1 MNHEY, CDR2 SVGAGI. This CDR3 region has 15 residues. CDR3 sequence: CASSTRTGGNEKLFF. CDR3 DNA: TGTGCCAGCAGTACGAGGACAGGGGGAAATGAAAAACTGTTTTTT.

This chain connects TRBV19 to TRBJ1-1; D is unclear. Germline V gives CDR1 LNHDA, CDR2 SQIVND (reference sequence). V lost 5 bases, J lost 7 bases, and 11 bases lay in between. The CDR3 has 12 residues. CDR3 DNA sequence: TGTGCCAGTAGTCTAGGGAGCCTTGAAGCTTTCTTT. This codes for CASSLGSLEAFF.

The chain carries TRBV11-2 and TRBJ2-5; D is perhaps TRBD2 (5 bases). Germline V gene sequence: CDR1 SGHAT, CDR2 FQNNGV. The CDR3 runs 15 residues. V was pared by 4 bases and J by 5 bases, with 17 bases between. CDR3 region: CASSSRVGRGETQYF. For the CDR3, the DNA is TGTGCCAGCAGCTCCCGAGTGGGGAGAGGGGAGACCCAGTACTTC. The complete variable domain, with remaining parts taken from reference TRBV11-2 and TRBJ2-5, reads EAGVAQSPRYKIIEKRQSVAFWCNPISGHATLYWYQQILGQGPKLLIQFQNNGVVDDSQLPKDRFSAERLKGVDSTLKIQPAKLEDSAVYLCASSSRVGRGETQYFGPGTRLLVL.

This clone was seen more than once but under ten times. The chain is built from TRBV5-1 and TRBJ2-2; 7 nucleotides agree with TRBD2. The V segment lost 4 bases and the J segment 0 bases; nucleotides outside the gene matches: 12. This CDR3 is 18 amino acids long. Germline V gene sequence: CDR1 SGHRS, CDR2 YFSETQ. The CDR3 nucleotides read TGCGCCAGCAGCCGGGGGGTCAGGAAAGCCGCGAACACCGGGGAGCTGTTTTTT. This sequence encodes CASSRGVRKAANTGELFF.

The chain recombines TRBV10-2 with TRBJ2-1; weak D call: TRBD1 (7 bases). This CDR3 comprises 16 residues. The germline gives CDR1 WSHSY, CDR2 SAAADI. The V end was cut by 2 bases, the J end by 2 bases, with 13 bases between. The CDR3 region has the DNA TGCGCCAGCAGTGAGATGGGGGGACAGACCTACAATGAGCAGTTCTTC. Translating it yields CASSEMGGQTYNEQFF.

V gene TRBV28 combines with J gene TRBJ1-1; no reliable D call. The CDR3 runs to 13 residues. Trimming removed 6 bases from V and 3 bases from J, with 11 bases in between. The germline V gene encodes CDR1 MDHEN and CDR2 SYDVKM. CDR3 amino acids: CASRTVSDTEAFF. The CDR3 bases are TGTGCCAGCAGAACAGTGTCCGACACTGAAGCTTTCTTT.

In this sample, this clone turned up a few times. DNA for the CDR3: TGTGCCATCAGGGCAGGTTTAGGCACTGAAGCTTTCTTT. This encodes CAIRAGLGTEAFF. The V call is TRBV10-3, the J call TRBJ1-1; D unresolved. Germline V CDR1 and CDR2: ENHRY, SYGVKD. CDR3 length equals 13 residues. Trimming pared 6 bases from V and 4 bases from J, leaving 12 bases between.

V usage is TRBV29-1 and J usage is TRBJ1-1; 8 positions match TRBD1. The CDR3 extends over 12 amino acids. Per germline, CDR1 SQVTM and CDR2 ANQGSEA. V lost 7 bases, J lost 1 base, and 2 bases stayed unmatched. DNA of the CDR3: TGCAGCGCCGGGACAGGGAACACTGAAGCTTTCTTT. Protein: CSAGTGNTEAFF. Drawing the rest from reference TRBV29-1 and TRBJ1-1, the complete variable domain is SAVISQKPSRDICQRGTSLTIQCQVDSQVTMMFWYRQQPGQSLTLIATANQGSEATYESGFVIDKFPISRPNLTFSTLTVSNMSPEDSSIYLCSAGTGNTEAFFGQGTRLTVV.

The chain joins TRBV6-5 to TRBJ2-7; 9 positions agree with TRBD1. Germline CDR1 reads MNHEY; CDR2 reads SVGAGI. Trimming removed 6 bases from V and 3 bases from J; junction bases left unmatched: 3. CDR3 length: 13 residues. CDR3 coding DNA: TGTGCCAGCAGATGGACAGGGGTCTACGAGCAGTACTTC. Translation gives CASRWTGVYEQYF.

The V and J genes are TRBV10-1 and TRBJ2-3; TRBD1 is a possible D gene (5 bases). This CDR3 spans 16 amino acids. Trimming shortened V by 3 bases and J by 8 bases, and 21 bases separated the two germline ends. CDR1 and CDR2 from the germline V gene are WNHNN and SYGVQD (reference sequence). CDR3 in amino acids: CASSDRAGKLNGTQYF. The CDR3 bases are TGCGCCAGCAGTGATCGGGCAGGGAAATTAAATGGTACGCAGTATTTT.

This rearrangement joins TRBV7-3 to TRBJ2-3; 9 bases agree with TRBD2. The CDR3 consists of 17 residues. CDR1 SGHTA and CDR2 FQGTGA come from the germline V gene. Trimming at V came to 1 base and at J to 4 bases, leaving 9 bases not matched to a gene. CDR3 in amino acids: CASSLMPASGTADTQYF. CDR3 DNA: TGTGCCAGCAGCTTAATGCCGGCTAGCGGGACGGCAGATACGCAGTATTTT.

The chain has TRBV30 and TRBJ2-7, with 7 bases aligning to TRBD2. The length of the CDR3 is 16 residues. Germline V gene data show CDR1 as GTSNPN and CDR2 as SVGIG (reference sequence). V lost 0 bases, J lost 2 bases, and 10 bases stayed unmatched. CDR3 DNA sequence: TGTGCCTGGAGTGTAGGGAGCCAGCGGGATCCCTACGAGCAGTACTTC. Translating it yields CAWSVGSQRDPYEQYF. The variable domain in full, completed from reference TRBV30 and TRBJ2-7, reads SQTIHQWPATLVQPVGSPLSLECTVEGTSNPNLYWYRQAAGRGLQLLFYSVGIGQISSEVPQNLSASRPQDRQFILSSKKLLLSDSGFYLCAWSVGSQRDPYEQYFGPGTRLTVT.

This clone was seen just once. The V call is TRBV11-2, the J call TRBJ2-7, with a possible D match to TRBD1 (5 bases). CDR1 is SGHAT and CDR2 is FQNNGV in the germline V gene. Trimming left V 2 bases short and J 5 bases short, with 16 bases between. The CDR3 has 15 residues. The CDR3 DNA sequence: TGTGCCAGCAGCTTACTTTCCGGCCAAGGGGACGAGCAGTACTTC. Protein: CASSLLSGQGDEQYF.

In this sample, this clone turned up once. The chain combines TRBV7-2 with TRBJ1-2, with TRBD1 matching over 7 bases. With V trimmed by 1 base and J by 4 bases, 6 bases remained unmatched. Germline V gene data show CDR1 as SGHTA and CDR2 as FQGNSA. This CDR3 comprises 15 residues. The CDR3 nucleotides are TGTGCCAGCAGCTTAGGGACAGGTGGCTTCTATGGCTACACCTTC. This encodes CASSLGTGGFYGYTF. The complete variable domain, with remaining parts taken from reference TRBV7-2 and TRBJ1-2, reads GAGVSQSPSNKVTEKGKDVELRCDPISGHTALYWYRQSLGQGLEFLIYFQGNSAPDKSGLPSDRFSAERTGGSVSTLTIQRTQQEDSAVYLCASSLGTGGFYGYTFGSGTRLTVV.

This sequence joins TRBV4-3 and TRBJ2-3; possibly TRBD2 for D (7 bases). CDR3 length: 15 amino acids. The germline V gene encodes CDR1 LGHNA and CDR2 YSLEER. V lost 2 bases to trimming and J lost 5 bases, with 14 bases between them. CDR3 residues: CASSQRGAAGDTQYF. DNA of the CDR3: TGCGCCAGCAGCCAACGGGGGGCCGCTGGAGATACGCAGTATTTT.

J is TRBJ2-1 and V is TRBV6-5, with no clear D. The CDR3 totals 15 residues. The V end lost 2 bases, the J end lost 0 bases, and 8 bases lay between the germline ends. Germline assignment: CDR1 MNHEY and CDR2 SVGAGI. Written as DNA, the CDR3 is TGTGCCAGCAGTTACGCCCCCAGCTCCTACAATGAGCAGTTCTTC. Its translation: CASSYAPSSYNEQFF.

The rearrangement links TRBV7-2 to TRBJ2-7, with D tentatively TRBD2 (6 bases). The germline CDR1 and CDR2 sequences are SGHTA and FQGNSA. This CDR3 contains 14 residues. V lost 3 bases, J lost 7 bases, and 16 bases lay in between. The DNA for the CDR3 is TGTGCCAGCAGCTTGACCATCTTGGGGGGAGAGCAGTACTTC. This translates into CASSLTILGGEQYF.

The chain recombines TRBV6-6 with TRBJ2-5; D is possibly TRBD1 (6 bases). The better agreement between TRBJ2-7 and the DNA end casts doubt on the J call. This CDR3 is 16 amino acids long. Germline V gene sequence: CDR1 MNHNY, CDR2 SVGAGI (reference sequence). The CDR3 loop is CASSYGTNRNNYEQYF. The CDR3 DNA is TGTGCCAGCAGTTACGGGACAAATCGAAACAACTACGAGCAGTACTTC.

The chain uses TRBV5-1 and TRBJ1-1; D call uncertain. Trimming cost V 4 bases and J 0 bases, with 16 bases left between them. CDR1 SGHRS and CDR2 YFSETQ come from the germline V gene. The CDR3 is 16 residues long. The CDR3 DNA reads as TGCGCCAGCAGCCTGCCCCTGGCAGGTATGAACACTGAAGCTTTCTTT. It is translated as CASSLPLAGMNTEAFF.

V and J are TRBV7-2 and TRBJ1-6; unclear D gene. Trimming removed 5 bases at V and 18 bases at J, with 20 bases between. Per the germline V gene, CDR1 is SGHTA and CDR2 is FQGNSA. This CDR3 spans 13 amino acids. CDR3 nucleotide sequence: TGTGCCAGCAGCATGGAAAGGAGCAGTCCGGCCCACTTT. Encoded protein: CASSMERSSPAHF.

This clone was detected only a few times. The chain recombines TRBV30 with TRBJ2-7; 8 nucleotides line up with TRBD2. This CDR3 has 13 residues. Germline-derived CDR1 and CDR2 are GTSNPN and SVGIG (reference sequence). V lost 4 bases and J lost 6; bases outside the gene matches: 8. CDR3 loop: CAWTLGGAGEQYF. CDR3 nucleotide sequence: TGTGCCTGGACCCTCGGGGGGGCGGGCGAGCAGTACTTC.

The chain links TRBV6-5 to TRBJ2-3, with D uncertain. From germline, CDR1 is MNHEY and CDR2 SVGAGI. The CDR3 has 15 residues. V lost 6 bases and J 1 base, leaving 14 bases between the germline ends. The CDR3, as DNA: TGTGCCAGCAGCCGACCCGGTGAGGGCACAGATACGCAGTATTTT. Encoded protein: CASSRPGEGTDTQYF.

CDR3 amino acids: CASSIRTTWDEQYF. The CDR3 DNA reads as TGTGCCAGTAGTATCCGGACAACGTGGGACGAGCAGTACTTC. J is TRBJ2-7 and V is TRBV19; D possibly corresponds to TRBD1 (5 bases). From germline, CDR1 is LNHDA and CDR2 SQIVND (reference sequence). The germline V and J ends were trimmed by 3 bases and 5 bases, with 14 bases remaining between them. The CDR3 extends over 14 amino acids.

The V call is TRBV7-6, the J call TRBJ2-1; D is perhaps TRBD1 (5 bases). The CDR3 runs to 18 residues. V lost 5 bases and J 2 bases, leaving 22 bases between the germline ends. The germline V gene encodes CDR1 SGHVS and CDR2 FNYEAQ. For the CDR3, the DNA is TGTGCCAGCAGCCCCCTAGTTGGCAAGGGGCGAACCTACAATGAGCAGTTCTTC. The encoded protein is CASSPLVGKGRTYNEQFF.

The chain uses TRBV5-6 and TRBJ2-5, with a tentative D call TRBD1 (5 bases). Germline lookup yields CDR1 SGHDT and CDR2 YYEEEE. CDR3 length equals 13 residues. Trimming stripped 2 bases from V and 4 bases from J, with 9 bases between. CDR3 region: CASSLTGRETQYF. DNA of the CDR3: TGTGCCAGCAGCTTAACAGGTCGAGAGACCCAGTACTTC.

V is TRBV5-4 and J is TRBJ1-4, with no clear D. With 0 bases removed from V and 6 bases from J, the gap between germline ends came to 9 bases. The germline V gene has CDR1 SGHNT and CDR2 YYREEE (reference sequence). This CDR3 contains 14 residues. The CDR3 region has the DNA TGTGCCAGCAGCTTGGCGGGGAGGGATGAAAAACTGTTTTTT. Encoded protein: CASSLAGRDEKLFF.

The chain has TRBV7-9 and TRBJ1-2, with 7 bases that match TRBD1. V shed 5 bases and J 10 bases; nucleotides not matched to a gene: 7. Germline V CDR1 and CDR2: SEHNR, FQNEAQ (reference sequence). This CDR3 comprises 12 residues. The CDR3 loop is CASSTTDRAYTF. CDR3 DNA sequence: TGTGCCAGCAGCACCACTGACAGGGCCTACACCTTC.